The sample holds many counts of the clone carrying this T cell receptor beta chain. The antigen is unknown. Using RNA template, CDR3s of TCR alpha and beta were amplified with iRepertoire arm-PCR. One-step reverse transcription and amplification started from roughly 100-400 ng of tissue mRNA or PBMC total RNA. TCRdb called the multiplex PCR reads again in MiXCR, with one record for every CDR3 protein. In the table there are tens of thousands of distinct CDR3 sequences, 23% of which are singletons. Looked up from germline, CDR1 is KGHSH and CDR2 is LQKENI. V gave up 4 bases and J gave up 0 bases, with 10 bases separating them. The CDR3 loop spans 15 amino acids. The data stem from a study of glioma-infiltrating T cells. The study, taken as a whole, reports: Non-neoplastic patients had below-expected tissue-blood divergence, while all gliomas exceeded expectation. Very few CDR3 sequences were shared between tissue and blood.

Sequencing was performed on glioma tissue, nonneoplastic brain tissue, or PBMCs (not recorded which). The rearrangement uses TRBV18 and TRBJ2-1; no definite D call. The origin of this receptor is a human donor with low-grade glioma or glioblastoma, undergoing nonglioma brain surgery, or in good health (not recorded which). CDR3 loop: CASSLVQSSYNEQFF. The CDR3 DNA reads TGTGCCAGCTCACTGGTCCAGAGCTCCTACAATGAGCAGTTCTTC.